These 3 T cell receptor beta chains share one sample of origin, sequenced in a study of human T cells and chemical hapten exposure. As to time point: pre-sensitization, week 0. Specified treatment: therapeutic diphenylcyclopropenone sensitization with weekly scalp DPC. Via MiXCR, TCRdb re-called the RACE reads, giving one row per CDR3 protein. The data show 270,000 or so distinct CDR3 sequences, just under 8% seen once. The sequencing used whole blood, collected in connection with sensitization to the hapten diphenylcyclopropenone (DPC). These receptors were taken from a man between 18 and 29 years old with alopecia areata. Some clones in this sample may be carry-over from other donors' samples.

This sequence joins TRBV20-1 and TRBJ2-2; D is undetermined. V lost 0 bases to trimming and J lost 3 bases, with 5 bases between them. Germline V gene data show CDR1 as DFQATT and CDR2 as SNEGSKA (reference sequence). The CDR3 has 13 amino acids. The CDR3 DNA follows: TGCAGTGCTAGAGATCGGTACACCGGGGAGCTGTTTTTT. Its translation: CSARDRYTGELFF.

This clonotype was counted many times. This rearrangement joins TRBV6-2 or TRBV6-3 to TRBJ1-1, with a possible D match to TRBD1 (5 bases). Deletions cut 4 bases from V and 6 bases from J, with 12 bases between. The V gene's germline CDR1 is MNHEY and CDR2 SVGEGT. The CDR3 is 13 residues long. CDR3 protein: CASSFRVIAEAFF. In DNA form, the CDR3 reads TGTGCCAGCAGTTTCAGGGTTATCGCTGAAGCTTTCTTT.

There are many counts of this clonotype. The chain combines TRBV4-3 with TRBJ1-5, with D unclear. The V gene lost 0 bases and the J gene lost 6 bases, with 12 bases spanning the gap. Looked up from germline, CDR1 is LGHNA and CDR2 is YSLEER. The CDR3 is 15 residues long. This chain's CDR3 is CASSQDRLSSQPQHF. The CDR3 region has the DNA TGCGCCAGCAGCCAAGACCGTCTCAGTTCTCAGCCCCAGCATTTT.